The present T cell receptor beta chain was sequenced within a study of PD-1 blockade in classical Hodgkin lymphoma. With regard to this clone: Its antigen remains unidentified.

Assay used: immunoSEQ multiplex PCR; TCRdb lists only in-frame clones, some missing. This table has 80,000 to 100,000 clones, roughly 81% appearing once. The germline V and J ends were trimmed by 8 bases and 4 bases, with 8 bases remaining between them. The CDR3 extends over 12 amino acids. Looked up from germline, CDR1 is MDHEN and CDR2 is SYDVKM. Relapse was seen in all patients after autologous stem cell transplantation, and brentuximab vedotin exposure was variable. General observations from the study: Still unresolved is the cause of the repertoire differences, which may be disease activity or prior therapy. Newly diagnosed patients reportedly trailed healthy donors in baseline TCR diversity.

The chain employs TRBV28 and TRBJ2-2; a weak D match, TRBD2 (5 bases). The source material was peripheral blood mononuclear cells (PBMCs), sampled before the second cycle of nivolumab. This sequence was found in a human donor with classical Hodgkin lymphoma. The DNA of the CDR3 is TGTGCCAGCCGGAGGCCCACCGGGGAGCTGTTTTTT. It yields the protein CASRRPTGELFF.